This record looks at one T cell receptor beta chain sequence and its context. As processed by the authors: Nucleated cell counts were estimated from reference gene primer amplification. Using immunoSEQ multiplex PCR, the repertoire was profiled, and TCRdb retains in-frame clones only, with some absent. V, J and clone size are taken as reported in that table, and D and trimming were inferred from the DNA itself. This sample has a few hundred thousand clones, with roughly 82% found just once. The sample comes from a study of blood T cell repertoires in COVID-19. About the research overall: Samples taken during acute and convalescent COVID-19 were collected in the United States, Italy and Spain. Sample material is recorded as cDNA or gDNA derived from T cells, B-cell-depleted T cells, or PBMCs.

This TCR derives from an elderly man with acute or convalescent COVID-19. Sample: peripheral blood.

The CDR3 spells CASSRDEDREQFF. CDR3 nucleotide sequence: TGTGCCAGTAGTAGGGACGAGGACAGGGAGCAGTTCTTC. The chain recombines TRBV19 with TRBJ2-1, with 7 bases lining up with TRBD1. The germline gives CDR1 LNHDA, CDR2 SQIVND (reference sequence). The CDR3 has 13 residues. V lost 4 bases to trimming and J lost 10 bases; unmatched junction nucleotides: 7. Full variable domain (missing parts from reference TRBV19 and TRBJ2-1): DGGITQSPKYLFRKEGQNVTLSCEQNLNHDAMYWYRQDPGQGLRLIYYSQIVNDFQKGDIAEGYSVSREKKESFPLTVTSAQKNPTAFYLCASSRDEDREQFFGPGTRLTVL.